A single T cell receptor beta chain is shown here with its context. Some clones are missing from TCRdb's copy, which holds only in-frame ones; the method was immunoSEQ multiplex PCR. This sample carries approximately 230,000 clones, under 90% of them seen once, and the ten largest clones take 15% to 18%. This specimen belongs to a study of blood T cell repertoires in COVID-19. V was pared by 1 base and J by 5 bases, with 8 bases between. The germline V gene has CDR1 LGHDT and CDR2 YNNKEL (reference sequence). This CDR3 has 13 amino acids. The source material was PBMCs or T cells enriched from blood (not recorded which). The V gene is TRBV3-1 (or the pseudogene TRBV3-2), the J gene TRBJ2-5; D is ambiguous. This sequence was found in a man between 18 and 29 years old who had recovered from COVID-19. The DNA of the CDR3 is TGTGCCAGCAGCCAAGGAAGCTGGGAGACCCAGTACTTC. This translates into CASSQGSWETQYF.